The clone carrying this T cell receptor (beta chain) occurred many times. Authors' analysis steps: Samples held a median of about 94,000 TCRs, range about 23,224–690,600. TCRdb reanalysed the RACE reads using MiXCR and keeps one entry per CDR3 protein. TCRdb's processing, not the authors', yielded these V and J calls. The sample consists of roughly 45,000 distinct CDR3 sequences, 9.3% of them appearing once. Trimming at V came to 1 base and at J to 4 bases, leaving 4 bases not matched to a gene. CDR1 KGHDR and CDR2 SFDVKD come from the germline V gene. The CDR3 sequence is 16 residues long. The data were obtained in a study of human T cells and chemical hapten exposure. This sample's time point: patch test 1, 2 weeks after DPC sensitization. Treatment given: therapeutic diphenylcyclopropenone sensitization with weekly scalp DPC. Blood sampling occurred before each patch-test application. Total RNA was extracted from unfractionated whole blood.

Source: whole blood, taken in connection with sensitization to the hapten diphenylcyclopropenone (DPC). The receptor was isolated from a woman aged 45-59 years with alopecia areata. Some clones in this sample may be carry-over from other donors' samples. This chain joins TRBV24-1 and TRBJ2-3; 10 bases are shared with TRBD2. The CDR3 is CATSDFASGSPDTQYF. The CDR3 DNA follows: TGTGCCACCAGTGATTTCGCTAGCGGGAGTCCAGATACGCAGTATTTT.